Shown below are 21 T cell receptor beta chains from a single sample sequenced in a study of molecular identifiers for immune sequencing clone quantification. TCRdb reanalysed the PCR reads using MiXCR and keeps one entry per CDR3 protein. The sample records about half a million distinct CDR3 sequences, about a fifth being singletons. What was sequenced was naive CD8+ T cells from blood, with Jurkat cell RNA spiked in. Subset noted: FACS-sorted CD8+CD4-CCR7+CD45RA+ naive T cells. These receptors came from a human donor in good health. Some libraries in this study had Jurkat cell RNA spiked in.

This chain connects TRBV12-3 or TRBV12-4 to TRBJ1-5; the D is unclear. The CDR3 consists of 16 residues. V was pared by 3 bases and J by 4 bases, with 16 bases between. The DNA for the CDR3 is TGTGCCAGCAGTTTCGGTGTTACTCAGACTAATCAGCCCCAGCATTTT. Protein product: CASSFGVTQTNQPQHF.

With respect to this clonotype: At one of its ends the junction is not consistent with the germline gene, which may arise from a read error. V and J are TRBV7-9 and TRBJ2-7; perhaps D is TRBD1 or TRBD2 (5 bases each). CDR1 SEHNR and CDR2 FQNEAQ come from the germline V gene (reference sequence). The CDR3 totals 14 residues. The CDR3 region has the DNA TGTGCCGGCAGCCACGGGGCCATTTCCTACGAGCAGTACTTC. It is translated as CAGSHGAISYEQYF.

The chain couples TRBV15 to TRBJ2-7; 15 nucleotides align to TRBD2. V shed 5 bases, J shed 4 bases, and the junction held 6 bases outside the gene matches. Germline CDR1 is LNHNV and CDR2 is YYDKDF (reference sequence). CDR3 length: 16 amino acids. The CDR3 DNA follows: TGTGCCACCAGCGGACTAGCGGGAGGGTCTGGTTACGAGCAGTACTTC. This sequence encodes CATSGLAGGSGYEQYF.

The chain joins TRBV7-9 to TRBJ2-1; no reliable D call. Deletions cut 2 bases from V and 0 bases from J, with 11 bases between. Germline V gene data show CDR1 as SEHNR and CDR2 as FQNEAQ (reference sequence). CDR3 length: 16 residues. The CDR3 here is CASSLSLTISYNEQFF. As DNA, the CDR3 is TGTGCCAGCAGCTTATCCCTCACCATCTCCTACAATGAGCAGTTCTTC.

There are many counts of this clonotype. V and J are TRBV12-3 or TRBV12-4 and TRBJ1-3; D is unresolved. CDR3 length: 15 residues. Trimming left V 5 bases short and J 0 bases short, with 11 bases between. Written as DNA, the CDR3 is TGTGCCAGCAGTCTAACCGGATTCTCTGGAAACACCATATATTTT. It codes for CASSLTGFSGNTIYF.

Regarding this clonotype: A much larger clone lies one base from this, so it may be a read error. The CDR3 region has the DNA TGTGCCAGCAGCTTAGACTATAGCAATCAGCCCCAGCGTTTT. As protein: CASSLDYSNQPQRF. This chain uses TRBV7-2 with TRBJ1-5, with D hard to call. The CDR3 totals 14 residues. The germline V gene has CDR1 SGHTA and CDR2 FQGNSA.

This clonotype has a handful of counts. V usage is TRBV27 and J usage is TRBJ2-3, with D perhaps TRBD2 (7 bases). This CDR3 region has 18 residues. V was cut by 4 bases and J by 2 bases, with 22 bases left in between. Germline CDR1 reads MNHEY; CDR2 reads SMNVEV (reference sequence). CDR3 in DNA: TGTGCCAGCAGTTACTTGGGAGGGGGGTATCGTGACACAGATACGCAGTATTTT. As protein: CASSYLGGGYRDTDTQYF.

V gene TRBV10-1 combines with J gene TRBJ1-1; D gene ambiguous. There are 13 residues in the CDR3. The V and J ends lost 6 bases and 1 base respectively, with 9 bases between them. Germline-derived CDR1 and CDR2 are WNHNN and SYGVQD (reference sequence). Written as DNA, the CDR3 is TGCGCCAGCAGGGCGGAAGGGAACACTGAAGCTTTCTTT. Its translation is CASRAEGNTEAFF.

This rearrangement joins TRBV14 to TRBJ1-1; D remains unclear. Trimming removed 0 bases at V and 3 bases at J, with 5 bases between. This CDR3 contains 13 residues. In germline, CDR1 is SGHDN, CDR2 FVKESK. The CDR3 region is CASSQDWDTEAFF. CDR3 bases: TGTGCCAGCAGCCAAGATTGGGACACTGAAGCTTTCTTT.

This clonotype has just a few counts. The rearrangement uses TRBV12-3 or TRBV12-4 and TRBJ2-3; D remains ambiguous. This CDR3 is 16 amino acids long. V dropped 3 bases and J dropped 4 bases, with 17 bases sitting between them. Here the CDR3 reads CASSFFRALGSDTQYF. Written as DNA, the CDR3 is TGTGCCAGCAGTTTTTTCCGGGCCCTGGGTTCAGATACGCAGTATTTT.

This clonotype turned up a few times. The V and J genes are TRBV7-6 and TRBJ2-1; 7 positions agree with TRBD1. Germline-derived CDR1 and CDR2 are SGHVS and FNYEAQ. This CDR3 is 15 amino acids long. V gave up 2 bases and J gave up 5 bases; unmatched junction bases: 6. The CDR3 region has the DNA TGTGCCAGCAGCTTAACCCGGGACAGTAACAATGAGCAGTTCTTC. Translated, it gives CASSLTRDSNNEQFF.

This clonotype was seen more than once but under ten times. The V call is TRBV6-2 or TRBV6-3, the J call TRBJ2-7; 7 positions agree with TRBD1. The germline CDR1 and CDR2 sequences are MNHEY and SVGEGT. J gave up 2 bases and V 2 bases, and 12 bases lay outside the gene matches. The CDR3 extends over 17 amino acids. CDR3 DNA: TGTGCCAGCAGTTACCGACTAACAGGGGATGCCACCTACGAGCAGTACTTC. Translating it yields CASSYRLTGDATYEQYF.

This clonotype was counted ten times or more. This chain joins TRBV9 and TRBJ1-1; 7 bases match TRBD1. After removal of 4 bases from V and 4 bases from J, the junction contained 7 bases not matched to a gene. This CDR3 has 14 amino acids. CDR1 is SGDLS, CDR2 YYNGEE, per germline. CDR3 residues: CASSPTGVSTEAFF. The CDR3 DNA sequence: TGTGCCAGCAGCCCAACAGGGGTTAGCACTGAAGCTTTCTTT.

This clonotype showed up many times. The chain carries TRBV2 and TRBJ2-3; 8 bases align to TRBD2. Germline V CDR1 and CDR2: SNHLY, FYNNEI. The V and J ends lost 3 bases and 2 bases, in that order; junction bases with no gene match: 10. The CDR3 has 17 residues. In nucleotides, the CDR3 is TGTGCCAGCAGTGAGGAAATTAGCGGGGTAACCACAGATACGCAGTATTTT. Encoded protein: CASSEEISGVTTDTQYF.

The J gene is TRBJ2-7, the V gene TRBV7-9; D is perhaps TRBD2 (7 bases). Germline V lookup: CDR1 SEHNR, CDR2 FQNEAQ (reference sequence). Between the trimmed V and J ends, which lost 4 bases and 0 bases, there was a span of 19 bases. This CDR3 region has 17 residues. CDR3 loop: CASSSWGGSYSSYEQYF. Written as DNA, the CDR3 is TGTGCCAGCAGCTCCTGGGGGGGCAGTTATAGCTCCTACGAGCAGTACTTC.

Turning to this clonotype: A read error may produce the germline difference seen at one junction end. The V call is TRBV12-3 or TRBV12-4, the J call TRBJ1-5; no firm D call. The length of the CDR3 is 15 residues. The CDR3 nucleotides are TGTGCCAACAGTGAGCTCACCGGGAACAATCAGCCCCAGCATTTT. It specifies CANSELTGNNQPQHF.

CDR3 in DNA: TGTGCCAGCAGCCCAGACTGGGACGGGACGAACACCGGGGAGCTGTTTTTT. This gives the protein CASSPDWDGTNTGELFF. This chain links TRBV7-9 with TRBJ2-2, with D perhaps given as TRBD1 or TRBD2 (5 bases each). The CDR3 is 17 residues long. Per germline, CDR1 SEHNR and CDR2 FQNEAQ (reference sequence). V dropped 5 bases and J dropped 0 bases, with 16 bases sitting between them.

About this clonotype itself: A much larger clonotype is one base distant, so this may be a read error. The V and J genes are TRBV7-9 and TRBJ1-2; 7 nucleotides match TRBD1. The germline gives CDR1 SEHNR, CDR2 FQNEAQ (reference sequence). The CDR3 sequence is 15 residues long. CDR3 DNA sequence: TGTGCCAGCAGCTCAGGGGACAGCTTCAACTATGGCCACACCTTC. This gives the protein CASSSGDSFNYGHTF.

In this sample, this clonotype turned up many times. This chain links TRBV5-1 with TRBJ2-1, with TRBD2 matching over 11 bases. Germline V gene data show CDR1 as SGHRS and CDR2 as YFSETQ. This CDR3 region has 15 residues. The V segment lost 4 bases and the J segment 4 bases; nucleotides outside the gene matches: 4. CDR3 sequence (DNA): TGCGCCAGCAGCCTGCGACTAGCGGGATACAATGAGCAGTTCTTC. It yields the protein CASSLRLAGYNEQFF. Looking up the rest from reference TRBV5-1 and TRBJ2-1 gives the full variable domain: KAGVTQTPRYLIKTRGQQVTLSCSPISGHRSVSWYQQTPGQGLQFLFEYFSETQRNKGNFPGRFSGRQFSNSRSEMNVSTLELGDSALYLCASSLRLAGYNEQFFGPGTRLTVL.

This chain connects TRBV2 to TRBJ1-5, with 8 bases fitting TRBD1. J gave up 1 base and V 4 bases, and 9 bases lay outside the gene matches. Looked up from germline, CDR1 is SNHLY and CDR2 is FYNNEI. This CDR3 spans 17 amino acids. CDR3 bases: TGTGCCAGCAGTGGCGGACAGGGTCCTATAAGCAATCAGCCCCAGCATTTT. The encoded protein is CASSGGQGPISNQPQHF.

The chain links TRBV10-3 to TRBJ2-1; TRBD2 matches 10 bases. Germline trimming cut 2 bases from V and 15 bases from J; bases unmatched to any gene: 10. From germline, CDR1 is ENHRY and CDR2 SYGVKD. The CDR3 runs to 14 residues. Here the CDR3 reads CAISEPHLAGDRFF. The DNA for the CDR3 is TGTGCCATCAGTGAGCCCCACCTAGCGGGGGACCGGTTCTTC.